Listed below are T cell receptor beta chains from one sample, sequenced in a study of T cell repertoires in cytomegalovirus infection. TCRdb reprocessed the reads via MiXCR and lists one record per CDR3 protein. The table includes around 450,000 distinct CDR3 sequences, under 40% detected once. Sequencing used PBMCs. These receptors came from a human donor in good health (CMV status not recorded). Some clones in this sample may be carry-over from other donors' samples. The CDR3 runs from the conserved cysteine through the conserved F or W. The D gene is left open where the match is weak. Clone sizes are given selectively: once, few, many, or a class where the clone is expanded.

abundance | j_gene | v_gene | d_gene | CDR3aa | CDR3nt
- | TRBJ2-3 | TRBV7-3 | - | CASSLTSTPGDTQYF | TGTGCCAGCAGCTTAACGAGTACACCAGGAGATACGCAGTATTTT
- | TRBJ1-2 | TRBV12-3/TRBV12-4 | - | CASSPKTFTYGYTF | TGTGCCAGCAGTCCCAAGACGTTTACCTATGGCTACACCTTC
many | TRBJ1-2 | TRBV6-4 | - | CASSEQGGYGYTF | TGTGCCAGCAGTGAACAGGGAGGCTATGGCTACACCTTC
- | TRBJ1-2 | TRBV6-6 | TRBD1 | CASSLGQGTYGYTF | TGTGCCAGCAGTCTAGGACAGGGGACCTATGGCTACACCTTC
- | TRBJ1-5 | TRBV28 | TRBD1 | CASSLPGQGAHQPQHF | TGTGCCAGCAGTTTACCAGGACAGGGGGCGCATCAGCCCCAGCATTTT
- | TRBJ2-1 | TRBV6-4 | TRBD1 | CASSDSRGRPFF | TGTGCCAGCAGTGACTCGAGGGGGCGGCCGTTCTTC
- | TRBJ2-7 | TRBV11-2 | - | CASSLGDYSYEQYF | TGTGCCAGCAGCTTAGGCGATTACTCCTACGAGCAGTACTTC
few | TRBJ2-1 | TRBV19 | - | CASSIRPRLVLGGISNEQFF | TGTGCCAGTAGTATACGCCCCAGGCTAGTTCTAGGTGGTATTAGCAATGAGCAGTTCTTC
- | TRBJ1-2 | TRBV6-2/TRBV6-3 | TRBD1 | CANSPNRGYDGYTF | TGTGCCAACAGCCCAAACAGGGGATACGATGGCTACACCTTC
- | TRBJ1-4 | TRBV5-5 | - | CASSFRVQGEKLFF | TGTGCCAGCAGCTTTAGGGTCCAGGGTGAAAAACTGTTTTTT
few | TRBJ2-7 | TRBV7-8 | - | CASSLTGDVTYEQYF | TGTGCCAGCAGCCTCACAGGAGACGTTACCTACGAGCAGTACTTC
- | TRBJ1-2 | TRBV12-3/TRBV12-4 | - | CASSLGVDYGYTF | TGTGCCAGCAGTTTAGGGGTTGATTATGGCTACACCTTC
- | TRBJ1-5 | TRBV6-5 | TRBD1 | CASRRQGGFNQPQHF | TGTGCCAGCAGACGACAGGGGGGATTCAATCAGCCCCAGCATTTT
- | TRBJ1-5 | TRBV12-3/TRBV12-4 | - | CASSLLPGNQPQHF | TGTGCCAGCAGTTTGTTGCCGGGCAATCAGCCCCAGCATTTT
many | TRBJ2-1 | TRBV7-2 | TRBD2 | CASSLVVSGGSSYNEQFF | TGTGCCAGCAGCTTAGTTGTTAGCGGGGGGAGCTCCTACAATGAGCAGTTCTTC
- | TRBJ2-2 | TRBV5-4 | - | CASSLTGPGTGELFF | TGTGCCAGCAGCTTGACAGGGCCGGGGACCGGGGAGCTGTTTTTT
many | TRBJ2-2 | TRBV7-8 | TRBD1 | CASSIQGQGEIKGTGELFF | TGTGCCAGCAGCATACAGGGCCAGGGGGAGATAAAGGGGACCGGGGAGCTGTTTTTT
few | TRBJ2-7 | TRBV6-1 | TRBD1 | CASSPRQGSSYEQYF | TGTGCCAGCAGTCCTAGACAGGGGAGCTCCTACGAGCAGTACTTC
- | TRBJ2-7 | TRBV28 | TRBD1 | CASSLRGQNYEQYF | TGTGCCAGCAGTTTAAGGGGACAGAACTACGAGCAGTACTTC
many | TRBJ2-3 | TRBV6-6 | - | CASVGRVGTDTQYF | TGTGCCAGCGTCGGCCGGGTTGGCACAGATACGCAGTATTTT
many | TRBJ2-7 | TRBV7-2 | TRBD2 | CASSTDSGSRGQYF | TGTGCCAGCAGCACTGATAGCGGGTCTAGAGGGCAGTACTTC
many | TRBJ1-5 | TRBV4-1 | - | CASSQDQNQPQHF | TGCGCCAGCAGCCAGGATCAGAATCAGCCCCAGCATTTT
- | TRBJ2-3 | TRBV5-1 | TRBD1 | CASSQTGGRVDTQYF | TGCGCCAGCAGCCAGACAGGGGGACGAGTAGATACGCAGTATTTT
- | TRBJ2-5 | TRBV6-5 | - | CASSSGGTQETQYF | TGTGCCAGCAGTTCAGGGGGGACCCAAGAGACCCAGTACTTC
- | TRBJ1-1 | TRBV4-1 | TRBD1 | CASSQPRQGRSAEAFF | TGCGCCAGCAGCCAACCTCGACAGGGGAGAAGCGCTGAAGCTTTCTTT
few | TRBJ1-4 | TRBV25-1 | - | CASSDDRSRGKLFF | TGTGCCAGCAGTGATGACAGGAGTCGGGGAAAACTGTTTTTT
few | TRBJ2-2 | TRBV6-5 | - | CASSVRATVGELFF | TGTGCCAGCAGTGTCCGGGCCACTGTTGGGGAGCTGTTTTTT
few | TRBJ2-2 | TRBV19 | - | CASSPAGTVGELFF | TGTGCCAGTAGTCCAGCAGGGACGGTCGGGGAGCTGTTTTTT
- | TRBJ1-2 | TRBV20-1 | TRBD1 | CSHPRGQNYGYTF | TGCAGTCACCCCCGGGGACAGAACTATGGCTACACCTTC
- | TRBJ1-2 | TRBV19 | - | CASSISHRGPYGYTF | TGTGCCAGTAGTATCTCACATCGTGGTCCCTATGGCTACACCTTC
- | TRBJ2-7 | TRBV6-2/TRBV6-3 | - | CASSERDTISEQYF | TGTGCCAGCAGTGAGCGGGACACCATTTCTGAGCAGTACTTC
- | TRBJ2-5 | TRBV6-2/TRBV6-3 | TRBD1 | CASSRPGQGMETQYF | TGTGCCAGCAGTCGGCCTGGACAGGGGATGGAGACCCAGTACTTC
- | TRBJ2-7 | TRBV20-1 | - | CSARRGSSFYEQYF | TGCAGTGCTAGGAGAGGGAGTTCTTTCTACGAGCAGTACTTC
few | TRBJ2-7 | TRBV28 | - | CASRRGFGTYEQYF | TGTGCCAGCAGAAGGGGCTTTGGGACCTACGAGCAGTACTTC
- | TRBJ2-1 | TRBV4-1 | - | CASSSRIGTYNEQFF | TGCGCCAGCAGCTCTCGGATAGGTACCTACAATGAGCAGTTCTTC
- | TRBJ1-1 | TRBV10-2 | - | CASRDRGTWAYFF | TGCGCCAGCCGCGACCGAGGCACCTGGGCCTATTTCTTT